This is a list of T cell receptor beta chains from one sample in a study of T cell responses to AZD1222 COVID-19 vaccine. TCRdb keeps only in-frame clones here, not all; method: immunoSEQ multiplex PCR. The data contain 100,000 to 140,000 clones, around 87% of them singletons. The starting material was peripheral blood, obtained on day 0 of AZD1222 vaccination. These receptors were obtained from an adult in good health. CDR3s include the opening cysteine and the closing phenylalanine or tryptophan. The order of the fields is clone size, J gene, D gene, V gene, CDR3 protein, CDR3 DNA. The D gene is left open where the match is weak. Expanded clones get a size class; other rows say once, few or many, or leave the size out.

size: .
J: TRBJ1-1
D: .
V: TRBV19
CDR3: CASSIRPGLGPEAFF
DNA: TGTGCCAGTAGTATACGGCCAGGGCTTGGTCCTGAAGCTTTCTTT

size: .
J: TRBJ1-1
D: .
V: TRBV7-2
CDR3: CASSLDYMNTEAFF
DNA: TGTGCCAGCAGCTTAGATTACATGAACACTGAAGCTTTCTTT

size: .
J: TRBJ2-7
D: .
V: TRBV7-2
CDR3: CASSFRVSPSSYYEQYF
DNA: TGTGCCAGCAGCTTCCGGGTGTCACCGTCTTCTTACTACGAGCAGTACTTC

size: .
J: TRBJ2-1
D: TRBD2
V: TRBV4-3
CDR3: CASSQVAGETHNEQFF
DNA: TGCGCCAGCAGCCAAGTAGCGGGAGAAACCCACAATGAGCAGTTCTTC

size: .
J: TRBJ2-7
D: TRBD1
V: TRBV7-2
CDR3: CASSPTGDGVYEQYF
DNA: TGTGCCAGCAGCCCTACAGGGGATGGGGTCTACGAGCAGTACTTC

size: .
J: TRBJ1-3
D: .
V: TRBV28
CDR3: CASSFGRALGNTIYF
DNA: TGTGCCAGCAGTTTCGGCAGGGCTCTCGGAAACACCATATATTTT

size: .
J: TRBJ2-1
D: .
V: TRBV19
CDR3: CASSIDPPSSVGAYYNEQFF
DNA: TGTGCCAGTAGTATAGATCCCCCCTCTTCCGTCGGGGCATACTACAATGAGCAGTTCTTC

size: once
J: TRBJ2-3
D: .
V: TRBV29-1
CDR3: CSVESQGTDTQYF
DNA: TGCAGCGTTGAAAGTCAGGGGACAGATACGCAGTATTTT

size: .
J: TRBJ1-1
D: .
V: TRBV7-3
CDR3: CASSLIGGRTFF
DNA: TGTGCCAGCAGCTTAATAGGGGGGCGAACTTTCTTT

size: .
J: TRBJ1-4
D: TRBD1
V: TRBV27
CDR3: CASSLVGTGFEKLFF
DNA: TGTGCCAGCAGTTTAGTTGGGACAGGGTTCGAAAAACTGTTTTTT

size: .
J: TRBJ1-1
D: TRBD1
V: TRBV3-1/TRBV3-2
CDR3: CASTQGGRGTEAFF
DNA: TGTGCCAGCACTCAGGGGGGGAGAGGGACTGAAGCTTTCTTT

size: .
J: TRBJ1-5
D: .
V: TRBV7-6
CDR3: CASSLGQSGNQPQHF
DNA: TGTGCCAGCAGCTTAGGACAATCTGGCAATCAGCCCCAGCATTTT

size: .
J: TRBJ2-7
D: TRBD2
V: TRBV27
CDR3: CASSFAGLAGGGWYEQYF
DNA: TGTGCCAGCAGTTTCGCGGGACTAGCGGGAGGGGGCTGGTACGAGCAGTACTTC

size: .
J: TRBJ2-7
D: .
V: TRBV15
CDR3: CATSRDEVYVDEQYF
DNA: TGTGCCACCTCTCGGGATGAGGTCTACGTCGACGAGCAGTACTTC

size: few
J: TRBJ2-2
D: TRBD1
V: TRBV9
CDR3: CASSLWGTGNTGELFF
DNA: TGTGCCAGCAGTCTCTGGGGGACAGGGAACACCGGGGAGCTGTTTTTT

size: .
J: TRBJ2-7
D: TRBD1
V: TRBV6-6
CDR3: CASSYRTGASYEQYF
DNA: TGTGCCAGCAGTTACCGGACAGGGGCGTCCTACGAGCAGTACTTC

size: .
J: TRBJ2-3
D: .
V: TRBV3-1/TRBV3-2
CDR3: CASSQEGWGTQYF
DNA: TGTGCCAGCAGCCAAGAAGGGTGGGGTACGCAGTATTTT

size: once
J: TRBJ1-2
D: TRBD1
V: TRBV9
CDR3: CASSAGTEYGYTF
DNA: TGTGCCAGCAGCGCCGGGACAGAGTATGGCTACACCTTC

size: .
J: TRBJ2-3
D: .
V: TRBV11-2
CDR3: CASSAQDSVTQYF
DNA: TGTGCCAGCAGCGCACAGGACTCAGTCACGCAGTATTTT

size: .
J: TRBJ1-2
D: TRBD1
V: TRBV28
CDR3: CASRSRQGAKAYGYTF
DNA: TGTGCCAGCAGGAGTAGACAGGGGGCAAAGGCCTATGGCTACACCTTC

size: once
J: TRBJ1-5
D: .
V: TRBV20-1
CDR3: CSASATGPGRYSNQPQHF
DNA: TGCAGTGCTAGTGCCACAGGGCCCGGCCGATATAGCAATCAGCCCCAGCATTTT

size: .
J: TRBJ2-3
D: TRBD2
V: TRBV24-1
CDR3: CATGLAGVTDTQYF
DNA: TGTGCCACGGGACTAGCGGGAGTTACAGATACGCAGTATTTT